Listed below are T cell receptor beta chains from one sample, sequenced in a study of cytomegalovirus exposure and HLA in healthy donors. Clones were read by immunoSEQ multiplex PCR, and TCRdb kept only the in-frame ones, dropping some. The table records roughly 170,000 clones, roughly 71% of them present only once. Sequencing used PBMCs. The receptors were gathered from a girl under 18 in good health and CMV-seronegative. Both conserved end residues are part of each CDR3.

j_gene,v_gene,CDR3aa
TRBJ2-2,TRBV4-2,CASSQAAGGPQYTGELFF
TRBJ2-7,TRBV5-6,CASSWTGTSFSYEQYF
TRBJ2-1,TRBV4-2,CASSLNTGGGRNEQFF
TRBJ2-7,TRBV7-6,CASSKDRGGSYEQYF
TRBJ1-1,TRBV19,CASRPETGGTEAFF
TRBJ1-2,TRBV18,CASSPAGNYGYTF
TRBJ2-1,TRBV6-5,CASSYGGTSYNEQFF
TRBJ2-1,TRBV5-1,CASSFDRTSGGDEQFF
TRBJ2-7,TRBV7-9,CASSLVLQDSYEQYF
TRBJ1-6,TRBV7-9,CASSLGQNNSPLHF
TRBJ1-1,TRBV7-9,CASSARQGALGAFF
TRBJ2-7,TRBV4-1,CASSYVISSADYEQYF
TRBJ2-7,TRBV12-5,CASALRTGDEQYF
TRBJ2-5,TRBV30,CAWSIGTSGVGETQYF
TRBJ1-2,TRBV5-4,CASSLADSLHGYTF
TRBJ1-2,TRBV7-9,CASSRPGRGGVYGYTF
TRBJ2-1,TRBV27,CASSQGQGPYVDEQFF
TRBJ2-7,TRBV23-1,CASSRQLSEYF
TRBJ1-2,TRBV9,CASTPWVGGPRNYGYTF
TRBJ2-2,TRBV29-1,CSVEDRGSGTGNTGELFF
TRBJ1-1,TRBV6-1,CAITSQGGAGTEAFF
TRBJ2-3,TRBV18,CASSPRPGQGPDTQYF
TRBJ1-5,TRBV5-6,CASSSSGGGNQPQHF
TRBJ2-7,TRBV5-1,CASKVGHSSYEQYF
TRBJ1-2,TRBV4-1,CASRLFGGGVDYGYTF
TRBJ1-2,TRBV18,CASDRQGQGYTF
TRBJ2-1,TRBV5-6,CASSRGQGRNGNEQFF
TRBJ1-3,TRBV15,CATSREAGGAFSGNTIYF
TRBJ2-1,TRBV10-1,CASSPDLASSYNEQFF
TRBJ2-2,TRBV6-4,CASSAGDTGELFF
TRBJ2-7,TRBV15,CATSRDLGSEQYF
TRBJ1-2,TRBV30,CAHGQGSRHGYTF
TRBJ1-4,TRBV29-1,CSVGSFNEKLFF
TRBJ2-5,TRBV5-4,CASSNPSGAVETQYF
TRBJ1-6,TRBV6-6,CASILAGGSYNSPLHF
TRBJ2-7,TRBV6-1,CASSDGLAGGFYVGCF
TRBJ1-2,TRBV5-4,CASSLGGTRGGYTF
TRBJ1-5,TRBV6-6,CASSPQGGGQPQHF
TRBJ2-2,TRBV11-2,CASSLGLAGTGELFF
TRBJ2-7,TRBV10-3,CAISESTGTGGKSGEQYF
TRBJ2-2,TRBV10-3,CATRSGDPSGELFF
TRBJ2-3,TRBV5-4,CASSSEDTDTQYF
TRBJ1-5,TRBV14,CASSQSPLGSRHF
TRBJ2-3,TRBV6-1,CASSEGTGGLTDTQYF
TRBJ2-1,TRBV5-1,CASSSDYNEQFF
TRBJ1-2,TRBV13,CASSLDSRYYGYTF
TRBJ1-4,TRBV6-1,CASSERTPDEKLFF
TRBJ2-5,TRBV10-3,CAISWGGQETQYF
TRBJ1-2,TRBV27,CASSLGGVSGYGYTF
TRBJ2-3,TRBV5-4,CASSLAGGQGAADTQYF
TRBJ2-1,TRBV2,CASSRSSGDPNEQFF
TRBJ2-1,TRBV7-3,CASSLSGQVGVEQFF